The clone carrying this T cell receptor beta chain was recorded at least ten times. Its antigen remains unknown. Scientists made TCR beta libraries using quantitative 5'-RACE with molecular barcodes. TCRdb re-analysed the 5' RACE reads in MiXCR, keeping a single row per CDR3 protein. The profile shows 250,000 or so distinct CDR3 sequences, more than 15% of them singletons. With 0 bases removed from V and 1 base from J, the gap between germline ends came to 15 bases. CDR3 length equals 17 residues. Germline V gives CDR1 SQVTM, CDR2 ANQGSEA. The data were taken from a study of CD8 T cells in ankylosing spondylitis. Study outcomes and limitations: Seemingly characteristic of ankylosing spondylitis blood was a TCR beta motif consisting of about 8 highly homologous variants. Matched synovial fluid from ankylosing spondylitis patients was reported to be enriched for disease-linked clones. Earlier studies detected some motif variants in reactive arthritis synovial fluid and blood.

The chain employs TRBV29-1 and TRBJ1-4; perhaps TRBD1 as D (5 bases). The sample taken for sequencing was blood, either unsorted or a sorted T cell fraction (not recorded which). This receptor was obtained from a male donor with ankylosing spondylitis or in good health (not recorded which). The CDR3 DNA reads TGCAGCGTTGAAGATCGGGGCAGGGAGGGAACTAATGAAAAACTGTTTTTT. Amino acids: CSVEDRGREGTNEKLFF.